The clone carrying this T cell receptor beta chain was observed at least ten times. The sample belongs to a study of identical twins. The ends were cut back, 10 bases at V and 1 base at J, with 11 bases in the middle. The CDR3 runs to 13 residues. MiXCR, run by TCRdb on the 5' RACE reads, gives a single entry per CDR3 protein. The sample holds under 300,000 distinct CDR3 sequences; 6.5% to 8% are singletons and the top ten take more than 14%. These data also featured in a second study, about T cells expressing NK-cell markers.

Sequenced: CD8+ T cells sorted from blood. The chain combines TRBV12-3 or TRBV12-4 with TRBJ2-1, with a tentative D call TRBD2 (5 bases). This TCR was recovered from a woman between 18 and 29 years old in good health. Here the CDR3 DNA reads TGTGCCATCCTAGGAGGTTCCTACAATGAGCAGTTCTTC. Its protein product is CAILGGSYNEQFF.